This T cell receptor beta chain was retrieved from a study of post-analysis software for immune sequencing data. Study-wide background: As for disease course, relapsing-remitting, secondary progressive and progressive-relapsing multiple sclerosis were all included.

With respect to this clonotype: Its specificity is unknown.

TCR beta cDNA libraries included unique molecular identifiers. Each batch of about 1 to 11 million T cells produced 490,000 or so cDNA molecules. MiXCR was run by TCRdb on the PCR reads, yielding one entry per CDR3 protein. The sample contains about 820,000 distinct CDR3 sequences, about 57% of which appear only once. Study conclusions and caveats: Multiple sclerosis patients showed significantly lower normalized Chao1 diversity than controls did. Five TRBV segments, including TRBV5-6, TRBV5-1 and TRBV20-1, were more frequent in patients than controls. Strong co-clustering by F measure was evident for samples that had been prepared in the same batch.

Trimming shortened V by 1 base and J by 1 base, and 19 bases separated the two germline ends. CDR3 size: 17 residues. In germline, CDR1 is DFQATT, CDR2 SNEGSKA (reference sequence). Material: blood. The chain couples TRBV20-1 to TRBJ2-5, with D uncertain. This sequence originates from a girl aged 10 to 17 with multiple sclerosis. CDR3 bases: TGCAGTGCTAGAGCTCCACCCCCGGCAGACACCCAAGAGACCCAGTACTTC. It specifies CSARAPPPADTQETQYF.